What follows is one T cell receptor (beta chain) and its context. Between the trimmed V and J ends, which lost 7 bases and 7 bases, there was a span of 11 bases. CDR3 size: 12 residues. The sample comes from a study of blood T cell repertoires in COVID-19. Across the whole study: The analysed material was cDNA or gDNA that came from T cells, B-cell-depleted T cells, or PBMCs.

Authors' data handling: Estimation of nucleated cell counts relied on the amplification of reference gene primers. This table comes from immunoSEQ multiplex PCR, and its TCRdb copy is limited to in-frame clones, with some not included. From that table come the V and J calls and clone size; the DNA was used to work out D and trimming. Of over 55,000 clones in the sample, about nine tenths were seen once. The gene calls are TRBV12-3 or TRBV12-4 and TRBJ1-5; a weak D match, TRBD1 (5 bases). The TCR comes from a human donor in a cohort sampled during active COVID-19. The specimen was peripheral blood. CDR3 DNA sequence: TGTGCCAGCACCTCAGGGTTCCAGCCCCAGCATTTT. The encoded protein is CASTSGFQPQHF.